This T cell receptor beta chain stems from a study of T cells in narcolepsy. Notes on the study in general: No autoreactive T cell clone sequences appeared in some memory CD4+ repertoires.

About this clone: The antigen is undetermined.

V dropped 6 bases and J dropped 9; count of bases not matched to a gene: 12. CDR3 length: 15 residues. CDR1 is SGHTA and CDR2 is FQGNSA in the germline V gene. TCRdb keeps only in-frame clones here, not all; method: immunoSEQ multiplex PCR. The sample includes about 25,000 clones, around 85% of them seen just once. The sequencing sample was made of CD45RA- memory CD4+ T cells from PBMCs. This chain links TRBV7-2 with TRBJ2-4; 9 bases align to TRBD2. The receptor comes from a human donor with narcolepsy. The CDR3 sequence is CASRVTSGPEAIQYF. For the CDR3, the DNA is TGTGCCAGCAGAGTGACTAGCGGCCCTGAGGCCATTCAGTACTTC.